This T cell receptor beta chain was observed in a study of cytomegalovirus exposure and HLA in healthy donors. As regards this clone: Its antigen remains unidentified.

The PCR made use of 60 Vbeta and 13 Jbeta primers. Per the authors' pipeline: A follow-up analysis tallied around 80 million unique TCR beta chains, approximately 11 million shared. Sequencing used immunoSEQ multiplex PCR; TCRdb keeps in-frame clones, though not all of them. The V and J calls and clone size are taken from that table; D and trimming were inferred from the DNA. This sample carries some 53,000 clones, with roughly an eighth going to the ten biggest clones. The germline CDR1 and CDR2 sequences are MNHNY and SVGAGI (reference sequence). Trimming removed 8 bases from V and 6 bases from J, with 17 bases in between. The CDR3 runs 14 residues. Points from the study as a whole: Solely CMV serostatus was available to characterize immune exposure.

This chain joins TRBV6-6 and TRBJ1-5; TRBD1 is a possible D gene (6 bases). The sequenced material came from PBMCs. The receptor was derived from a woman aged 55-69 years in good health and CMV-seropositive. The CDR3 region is CASQVGGASQPQHF. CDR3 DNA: TGTGCCAGCCAAGTGGGGGGGGCTAGTCAGCCCCAGCATTTT.